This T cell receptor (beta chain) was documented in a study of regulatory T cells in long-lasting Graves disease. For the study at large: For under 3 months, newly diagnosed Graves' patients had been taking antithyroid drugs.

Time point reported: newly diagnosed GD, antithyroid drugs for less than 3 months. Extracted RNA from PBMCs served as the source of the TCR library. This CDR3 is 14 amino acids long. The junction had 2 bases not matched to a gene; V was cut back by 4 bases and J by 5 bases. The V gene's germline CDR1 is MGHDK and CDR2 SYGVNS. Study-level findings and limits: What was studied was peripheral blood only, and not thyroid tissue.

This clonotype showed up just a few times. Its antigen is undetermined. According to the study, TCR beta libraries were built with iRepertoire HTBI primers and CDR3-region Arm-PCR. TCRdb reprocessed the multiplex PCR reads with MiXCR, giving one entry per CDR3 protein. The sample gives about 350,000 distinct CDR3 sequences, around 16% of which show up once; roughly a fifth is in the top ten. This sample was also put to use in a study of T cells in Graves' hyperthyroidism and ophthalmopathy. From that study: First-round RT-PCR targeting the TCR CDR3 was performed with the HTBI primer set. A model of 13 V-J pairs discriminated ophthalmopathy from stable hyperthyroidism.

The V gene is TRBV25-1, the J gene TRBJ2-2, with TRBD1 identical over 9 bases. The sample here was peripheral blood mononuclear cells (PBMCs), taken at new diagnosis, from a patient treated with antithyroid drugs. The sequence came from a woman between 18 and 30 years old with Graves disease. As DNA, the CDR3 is TGTGCCAGCAGTGGACAGGGGGAAACCGGGGAGCTGTTTTTT. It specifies CASSGQGETGELFF. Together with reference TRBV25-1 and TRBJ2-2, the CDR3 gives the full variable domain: EADIYQTPRYLVIGTGKKITLECSQTMGHDKMYWYQQDPGMELHLIHYSYGVNSTEKGDLSSESTVSRIRTEHFPLTLESARPSHTSQYLCASSGQGETGELFFGEGSRLTVL.